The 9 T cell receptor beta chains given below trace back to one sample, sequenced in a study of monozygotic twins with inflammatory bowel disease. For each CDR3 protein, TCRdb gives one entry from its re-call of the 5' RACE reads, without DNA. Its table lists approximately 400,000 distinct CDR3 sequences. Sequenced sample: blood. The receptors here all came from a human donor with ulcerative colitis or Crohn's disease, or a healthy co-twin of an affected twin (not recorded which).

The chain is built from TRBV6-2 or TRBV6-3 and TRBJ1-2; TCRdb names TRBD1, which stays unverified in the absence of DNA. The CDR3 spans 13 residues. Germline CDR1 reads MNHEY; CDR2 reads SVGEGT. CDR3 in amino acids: CASSLGRIYGYTF.

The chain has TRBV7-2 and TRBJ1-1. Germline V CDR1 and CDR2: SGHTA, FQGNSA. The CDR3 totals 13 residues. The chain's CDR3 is CASRGRAGTEAFF.

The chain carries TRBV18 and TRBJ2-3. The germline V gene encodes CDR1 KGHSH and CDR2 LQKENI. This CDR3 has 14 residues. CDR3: CASSRTRATDTQYF.

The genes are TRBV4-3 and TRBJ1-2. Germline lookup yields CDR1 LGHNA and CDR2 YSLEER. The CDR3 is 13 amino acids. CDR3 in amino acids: CASSQGVHYGYTF.

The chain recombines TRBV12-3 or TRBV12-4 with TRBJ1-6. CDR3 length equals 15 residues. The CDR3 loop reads CASSPNGLRRSPLHF.

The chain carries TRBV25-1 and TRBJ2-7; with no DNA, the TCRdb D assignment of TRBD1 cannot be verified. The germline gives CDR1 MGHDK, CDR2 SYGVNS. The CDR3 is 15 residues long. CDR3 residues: CASSDNVGGPYEQYF.

The CDR3 loop reads CASSEGQGLGYTF. The chain couples TRBV5-1 to TRBJ1-2; TCRdb indicates TRBD1, and absent DNA this call remains unverified. CDR1 and CDR2 from the germline V gene are SGHRS and YFSETQ. The CDR3 has 13 residues.

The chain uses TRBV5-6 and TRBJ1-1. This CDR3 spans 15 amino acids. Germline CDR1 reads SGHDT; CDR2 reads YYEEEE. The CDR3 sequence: CASSLLEGRDTEAFF.

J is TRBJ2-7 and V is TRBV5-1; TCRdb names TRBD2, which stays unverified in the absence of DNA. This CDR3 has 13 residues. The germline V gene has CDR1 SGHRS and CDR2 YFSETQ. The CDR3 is CASSLAEVYEQYF. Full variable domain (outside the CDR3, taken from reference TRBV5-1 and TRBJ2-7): KAGVTQTPRYLIKTRGQQVTLSCSPISGHRSVSWYQQTPGQGLQFLFEYFSETQRNKGNFPGRFSGRQFSNSRSEMNVSTLELGDSALYLCASSLAEVYEQYFGPGTRLTVT.